These 13 T cell receptor beta chains came from one sample sequenced in a study of molecular identifiers for immune sequencing clone quantification. TCRdb recomputed calls from the PCR reads with MiXCR, one row per CDR3 protein. The sample records hundreds of thousands of distinct CDR3 sequences, 25% being singletons. The sample taken for sequencing was naive CD8+ T cells from blood, with Jurkat cell RNA spiked in. Described subset: FACS-sorted CD8+CD4-CCR7+CD45RA+ naive T cells. Source of these receptors: a human donor in good health. Some libraries in this study had Jurkat cell RNA spiked in.

The chain joins TRBV4-3 to TRBJ2-1, with D perhaps given as TRBD1 or TRBD2 (5 bases each). The CDR3 loop spans 18 amino acids. The V gene's germline CDR1 is LGHNA and CDR2 YSLEER. Trimming cost V 1 base and J 7 bases, with 23 bases left between them. In nucleotides, the CDR3 is TGCGCCAGCAGCCAAGCTCGTTACGCGGGCCGGGGCGCGAATGAGCAGTTCTTC. It is translated as CASSQARYAGRGANEQFF.

In the case of this clonotype: This may be a read error: a much more frequent sequence differs by one nucleotide. V usage is TRBV12-3 or TRBV12-4 and J usage is TRBJ2-7; D gene unclear. The CDR3 extends over 13 amino acids. CDR3 in DNA: TGTGCCGGCAGTGCCGGAAGCTCCTACGAGCAGTACTTC. Translation gives CAGSAGSSYEQYF.

The genes are TRBV28 and TRBJ1-6, with a weak D call TRBD1 (5 bases). The CDR3 is 15 amino acids. Trimming removed 3 bases from V and 6 bases from J, with 12 bases in between. The V gene's germline CDR1 is MDHEN and CDR2 SYDVKM. CDR3 DNA: TGTGCCAGCAGTTTGGCCGGGGCGCGTAATTCACCCCTCCACTTT. Translated: CASSLAGARNSPLHF.

V is TRBV30 and J is TRBJ2-2; no clear D. Trimming removed 3 bases at V and 6 bases at J, with 8 bases between. CDR1 is GTSNPN, CDR2 SVGIG, per germline (reference sequence). The CDR3 loop spans 12 amino acids. This chain's CDR3 is CAWRWRPGELFF. The CDR3 bases are TGTGCCTGGAGATGGCGGCCCGGGGAGCTGTTTTTT. Combining the CDR3 with reference TRBV30 and TRBJ2-2 gives the whole variable domain SQTIHQWPATLVQPVGSPLSLECTVEGTSNPNLYWYRQAAGRGLQLLFYSVGIGQISSEVPQNLSASRPQDRQFILSSKKLLLSDSGFYLCAWRWRPGELFFGEGSRLTVL.

On this clonotype: Just one base apart from a much larger clone, this may be a read error. This rearrangement joins TRBV12-3 or TRBV12-4 to TRBJ2-3, with 7 bases aligning to TRBD1. The V and J ends lost 4 bases and 6 bases, in that order; junction bases with no gene match: 4. The CDR3 is 13 residues long. CDR3 sequence (DNA): TGTGCCAGCAGTTCCTTGGGACAGGATACGCAGTATTTT. Its translation is CASSSLGQDTQYF.

On this clonotype: One base away lies a much larger clone, so this may be a sequencing read error. The CDR3 ends on some other residue instead of the conserved phenylalanine or tryptophan, so this is likely a read error. The chain is built from TRBV4-3 and TRBJ2-3, with D tentatively TRBD1 (5 bases). Germline CDR1 and CDR2: LGHNA and YSLEER. The CDR3 consists of 16 residues. Trimming stripped 1 base from V and 3 bases from J, with 14 bases between. The CDR3 protein is CASSQGSGYLTDTQYS. The CDR3 DNA reads as TGCGCCAGCAGCCAAGGTTCAGGGTATTTGACAGATACGCAGTATTCT.

As concerns this clonotype: One end of the junction fails to match germline, which may point to a read error. This chain uses TRBV20-1 with TRBJ2-7; D gene unclear. The CDR3 loop spans 14 amino acids. Germline lookup yields CDR1 DFQATT and CDR2 SNEGSKA (reference sequence). CDR3 in amino acids: CRARARTVGSEQYF. The DNA of the CDR3 is TGCCGTGCTAGAGCCAGGACCGTCGGGTCCGAGCAGTACTTC.

This clonotype was seen repeatedly, ten times or more. The J gene is TRBJ2-2, the V gene TRBV19, with D unresolved. Germline V CDR1 and CDR2: LNHDA, SQIVND (reference sequence). V was trimmed by 6 bases and J by 6 bases, leaving 8 bases between them. CDR3 size: 12 residues. The CDR3 coding sequence is TGTGCCAGTAGCATACGTGCCGGGGAGCTGTTTTTT. Translating gives CASSIRAGELFF.

Notes on this clonotype: Relative to the germline gene, one junction end is altered; a read error may explain this. The rearrangement uses TRBV9 and TRBJ2-5; weak D call: TRBD2 (6 bases). This CDR3 is built from 15 residues. Germline V gene data show CDR1 as SGDLS and CDR2 as YYNGEE. CDR3 sequence: CASSVVGGRQEPQYF. The CDR3 DNA follows: TGTGCCAGCAGCGTAGTGGGGGGACGCCAAGAGCCCCAGTACTTC.

About this clonotype itself: The junction differs from germline at one of its ends, possibly a read error. This rearrangement joins TRBV19 to TRBJ2-1; TRBD2 matches at 7 bases. The CDR3 runs to 16 residues. In germline, CDR1 is LNHDA, CDR2 SQIVND (reference sequence). Here the CDR3 DNA reads TGTGCCAGTAGTATGTCTAGCGGAGGGCTTATCAATGAGCAGCTCTTC. Translation: CASSMSSGGLINEQLF.

This clonotype has at least ten counts. This chain joins TRBV2 and TRBJ2-7; D is undetermined. The CDR3 sequence is 13 residues long. Trimming took off 4 bases at V and 2 bases at J, with 9 bases between the two ends. The germline CDR1 and CDR2 sequences are SNHLY and FYNNEI. The CDR3 region is CASSGLGPYEQYF. DNA for the CDR3: TGTGCCAGCAGTGGCCTGGGCCCCTACGAGCAGTACTTC.

The chain has TRBV6-2 or TRBV6-3 and TRBJ2-6; no clear D. The V end lost 6 bases, the J end lost 0 bases, and 18 bases lay between the germline ends. Germline CDR1 and CDR2: MNHEY and SVGEGT. The CDR3 extends over 18 amino acids. The CDR3 DNA follows: TGTGCCAGCAGCCCACACTGGACCGGTGACTCTGGGGCCAACGTCCTGACTTTC. This encodes CASSPHWTGDSGANVLTF.

This clonotype was counted only a few times. J is TRBJ1-3 and V is TRBV9; D remains unclear. The CDR3 contains 15 residues. V lost 2 bases and J 0 bases, leaving 9 bases between the germline ends. Germline V gives CDR1 SGDLS, CDR2 YYNGEE. The CDR3 DNA reads TGTGCCAGCAGCGTGGGGAGCCGCTCTGGAAACACCATATATTTT. It encodes CASSVGSRSGNTIYF.